This TCR beta chain was identified during a study of shared clonotypes between healthy human individuals. Profiling relied on immunoSEQ multiplex PCR, and the TCRdb table lists in-frame clones only, not all of them. The table shows about 2.5 million clones, with just under 95% occurring only once. Germline CDR1 and CDR2: SEHNR and FQNEAQ (reference sequence). Trimming left V 5 bases short and J 6 bases short, with 8 bases between. The CDR3 is 11 residues long. The clonotype comes from a man aged 18-30 years in good health. Some clones in this sample may be carry-over from other donors' samples. The chain employs TRBV7-9 and TRBJ2-7, with D uncertain. The sequenced sample consisted of naive CD4+ T cells from PBMCs. Subset defined: CD45RA+ positively selected. The CDR3 sequence is CASSPTGEQYF. The CDR3, as DNA: TGTGCCAGCAGCCCGACCGGCGAGCAGTACTTC.